This entry lists 15 T cell receptor beta chains sequenced from one sample in a study of CD8 T cells in ankylosing spondylitis. Antigen specificity for these receptors is unknown. One entry per CDR3 protein results from TCRdb running MiXCR on the 5' RACE reads. This table holds about 500,000 distinct CDR3 sequences, more than 9.5% found once. Study-wide results and caveats: Within ankylosing spondylitis blood, a TCR beta motif made up of seven to nine highly homologous variants appeared to be characteristic.

Specimen: blood, either unsorted or a sorted T cell fraction (not recorded which). These receptor sequences come from a male donor with ankylosing spondylitis.

The J gene is TRBJ1-1, the V gene TRBV4-1; D unclear. This CDR3 comprises 14 residues. The germline V gene encodes CDR1 MGHRA and CDR2 YSYEKL. V lost 1 base and J 4 bases, leaving 10 bases between the germline ends. This CDR3 is CASSQVYGSTEAFF. CDR3 nucleotide sequence: TGCGCCAGCAGCCAAGTATATGGGAGCACTGAAGCTTTCTTT.

Ten or more counts support this clonotype. The J gene is TRBJ2-5, the V gene TRBV19; 11 bases match TRBD1. Germline V gives CDR1 LNHDA, CDR2 SQIVND (reference sequence). Trimming at V came to 4 bases and at J to 4 bases, leaving 8 bases not matched to a gene. This CDR3 region has 16 residues. The CDR3 DNA reads as TGTGCCAGTAGTAACCCCGGACAGGGGGCCGGAGAGACCCAGTACTTC. This encodes CASSNPGQGAGETQYF.

The V and J genes are TRBV13 and TRBJ1-4; the D is unclear. V was shortened by 0 bases and J by 6 bases, with 8 bases between the two germline ends. In germline, CDR1 is PRHDT, CDR2 FYEKMQ (reference sequence). This CDR3 comprises 14 residues. As DNA, the CDR3 is TGTGCCAGCAGCTTAGGAGGTCTAGATGAAAAACTGTTTTTT. Its translation is CASSLGGLDEKLFF.

The gene calls are TRBV29-1 and TRBJ1-2, with TRBD1 matching 7 bases. From germline, CDR1 is SQVTM and CDR2 ANQGSEA. The V and J ends lost 7 bases and 5 bases, in that order; junction bases with no gene match: 7. The CDR3 is 12 residues long. This chain's CDR3 is CSGGQEGYGYTF. The DNA for the CDR3 is TGCAGCGGAGGACAGGAAGGTTATGGCTACACCTTC.

This clonotype was seen only a few times. V is TRBV7-9 and J is TRBJ1-1, with D unclear. The germline V gene encodes CDR1 SEHNR and CDR2 FQNEAQ (reference sequence). The CDR3 length is 13 residues. Trimming cost V 1 base and J 10 bases, with 13 bases left between them. CDR3 protein: CASSLVGSAVAFF. The CDR3 nucleotides are TGTGCCAGCAGCTTAGTTGGAAGCGCGGTAGCTTTCTTT.

The V call is TRBV29-1, the J call TRBJ2-1, with D maybe TRBD2 (6 bases). V shed 6 bases and J shed 8 bases, with 17 bases lying between them. This CDR3 is built from 13 residues. Germline V gives CDR1 SQVTM, CDR2 ANQGSEA. This CDR3 is CSVRAGPQDEQFF. The CDR3 DNA follows: TGCAGCGTCAGAGCGGGCCCACAGGATGAGCAGTTCTTC.

This clonotype was counted between two and nine times. This rearrangement joins TRBV5-1 to TRBJ2-2; D perhaps matches TRBD1 (5 bases). V dropped 0 bases and J dropped 4 bases, with 13 bases sitting between them. Germline CDR1 is SGHRS and CDR2 is YFSETQ. The CDR3 runs 16 residues. The CDR3 DNA is TGCGCCAGCAGCTTGGTTACAGGATCGAGCACCGGGGAGCTGTTTTTT. Translating it yields CASSLVTGSSTGELFF.

The rearrangement joins TRBV6-5 to TRBJ2-2; no clear D gene. The CDR3 consists of 12 residues. Germline V gene lookup returns CDR1 MNHEY and CDR2 SVGAGI. V shed 5 bases and J shed 9 bases, with 10 bases lying between them. CDR3 in amino acids: CASSHQDRELFF. The CDR3 bases are TGTGCCAGCAGTCATCAGGACCGGGAGCTGTTTTTT.

This chain joins TRBV15 and TRBJ2-5; no reliable D call. The V end was cut by 0 bases, the J end by 0 bases, with 17 bases between. This CDR3 has 18 amino acids. Germline V gene lookup returns CDR1 LNHNV and CDR2 YYDKDF (reference sequence). CDR3 in amino acids: CATSRDPFANLYQETQYF. DNA for the CDR3: TGTGCCACCAGCAGAGATCCTTTCGCAAACTTGTACCAAGAGACCCAGTACTTC.

This clonotype was seen a handful of times. The chain has TRBV10-3 and TRBJ2-1; 9 positions match TRBD2. The CDR3 runs to 17 residues. Germline CDR1 reads ENHRY; CDR2 reads SYGVKD. V shed 0 bases and J 6 bases; nucleotides not matched to a gene: 9. CDR3 sequence reads: CAISESIGSGSRNEQFF. Here the CDR3 DNA reads TGTGCCATCAGTGAGTCAATAGGTAGCGGGAGCCGCAATGAGCAGTTCTTC.

This clonotype was counted ten times or more. The chain uses TRBV7-8 and TRBJ2-1; unclear D gene. V was trimmed by 0 bases and J by 11 bases, leaving 11 bases between them. CDR3 size: 13 residues. The germline V gene has CDR1 SGHVS and CDR2 FQNEAQ. CDR3 loop: CASSLAESLQQFF. The DNA for the CDR3 is TGTGCCAGCAGCTTAGCGGAGAGCCTTCAGCAGTTCTTC.

This clonotype appeared a few times. The chain employs TRBV3-1 and TRBJ2-3; TRBD2 matches 10 bases. J gave up 2 bases and V 8 bases, and 1 base lay outside the gene matches. This CDR3 has 13 amino acids. Germline V CDR1 and CDR2: LGHDT, YNNKEL (reference sequence). This CDR3 is CASGTSATDTQYF. CDR3 sequence (DNA): TGTGCCAGCGGGACTAGCGCCACAGATACGCAGTATTTT.

This clonotype appeared once. A junction boundary mismatches the germline segment, possibly from a read error. CDR3 residues: CTSSPRVARYTDTQYF. The CDR3 DNA follows: TGTACCAGCAGCCCTAGGGTAGCGCGCTACACAGATACGCAGTATTTT. J is TRBJ2-3 and V is TRBV3-1, with D possibly TRBD2 on 5 matching bases. CDR1 LGHDT and CDR2 YNNKEL come from the germline V gene (reference sequence). This CDR3 comprises 16 residues.

This clonotype appeared a few times. The genes are TRBV12-3 or TRBV12-4 and TRBJ2-3; D might be TRBD2 (6 bases). The V end lost 4 bases, the J end lost 7 bases, and 9 bases lay between the germline ends. This CDR3 is built from 12 residues. The CDR3 reads CASSSTSHTQYF. The CDR3 DNA reads TGTGCCAGCAGTTCCACTAGCCATACGCAGTATTTT.

This clonotype was counted a few times. This chain uses TRBV20-1 with TRBJ1-5; D remains unclear. V was shortened by 6 bases and J by 2 bases, with 14 bases between the two germline ends. The CDR3 covers 14 residues. Germline CDR1 DFQATT, CDR2 SNEGSKA (reference sequence). CDR3 sequence: CSALTPGGNQPQHF. CDR3 nucleotides: TGCAGTGCCCTGACACCGGGAGGCAATCAGCCCCAGCATTTT.